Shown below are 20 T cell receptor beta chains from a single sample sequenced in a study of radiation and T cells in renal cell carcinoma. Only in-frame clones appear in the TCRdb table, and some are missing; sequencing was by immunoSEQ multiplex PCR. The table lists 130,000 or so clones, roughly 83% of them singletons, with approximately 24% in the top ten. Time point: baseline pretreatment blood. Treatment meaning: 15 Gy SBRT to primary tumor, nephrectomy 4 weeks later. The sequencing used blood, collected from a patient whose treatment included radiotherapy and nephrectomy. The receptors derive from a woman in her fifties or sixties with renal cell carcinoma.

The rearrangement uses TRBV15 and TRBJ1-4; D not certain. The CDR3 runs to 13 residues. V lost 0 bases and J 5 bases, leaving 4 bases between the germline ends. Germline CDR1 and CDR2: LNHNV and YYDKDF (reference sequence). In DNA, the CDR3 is TGTGCCACCAGCAGAGATTCCAATGAAAAACTGTTTTTT. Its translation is CATSRDSNEKLFF.

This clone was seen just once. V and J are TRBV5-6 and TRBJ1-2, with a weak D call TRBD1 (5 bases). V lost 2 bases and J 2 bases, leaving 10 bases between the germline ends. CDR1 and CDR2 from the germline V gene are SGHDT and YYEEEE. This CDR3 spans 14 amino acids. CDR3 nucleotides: TGTGCCAGCAGCTTCGAAGGGGAGAACTATGGCTACACCTTC. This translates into CASSFEGENYGYTF.

DNA for the CDR3: TGTGCCAGCAGTACCGACAGGGCTAGGGCTTTCTTT. Translated, it gives CASSTDRARAFF. The rearrangement uses TRBV6-5 and TRBJ1-1; 7 positions agree with TRBD1. Germline lookup yields CDR1 MNHEY and CDR2 SVGAGI. The CDR3 consists of 12 residues. Trimming removed 5 bases from V and 11 bases from J; junction bases left unmatched: 8.

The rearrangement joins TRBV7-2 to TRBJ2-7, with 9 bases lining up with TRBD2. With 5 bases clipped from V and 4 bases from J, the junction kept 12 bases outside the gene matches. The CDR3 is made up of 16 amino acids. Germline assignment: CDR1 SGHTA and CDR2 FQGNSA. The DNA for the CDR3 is TGTGCCAGCAGCCCCGTCGCGGGCGGGAGGGGTTACGAGCAGTACTTC. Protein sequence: CASSPVAGGRGYEQYF.

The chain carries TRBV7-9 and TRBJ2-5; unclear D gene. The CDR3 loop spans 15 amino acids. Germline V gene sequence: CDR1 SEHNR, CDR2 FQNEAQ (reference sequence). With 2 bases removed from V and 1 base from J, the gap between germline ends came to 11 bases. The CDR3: CASSLSSGPQETQYF. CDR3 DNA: TGTGCCAGCAGCTTATCCTCCGGTCCCCAAGAGACCCAGTACTTC.

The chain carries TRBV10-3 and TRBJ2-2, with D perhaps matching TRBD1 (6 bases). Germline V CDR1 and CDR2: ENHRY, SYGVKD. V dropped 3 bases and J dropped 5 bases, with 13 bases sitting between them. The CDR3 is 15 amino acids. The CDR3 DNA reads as TGTGCCATCAGTGATTCAGGGGCAGGAACCGGGGAGCTGTTTTTT. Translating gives CAISDSGAGTGELFF.

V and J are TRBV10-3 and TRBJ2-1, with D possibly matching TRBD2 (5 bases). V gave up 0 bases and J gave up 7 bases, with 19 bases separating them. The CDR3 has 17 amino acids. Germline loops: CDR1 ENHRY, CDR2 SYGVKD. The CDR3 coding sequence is TGTGCCATCAGTGAGTCGATAGGCAGACCCTCGGGGAATGAGCAGTTCTTC. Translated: CAISESIGRPSGNEQFF.

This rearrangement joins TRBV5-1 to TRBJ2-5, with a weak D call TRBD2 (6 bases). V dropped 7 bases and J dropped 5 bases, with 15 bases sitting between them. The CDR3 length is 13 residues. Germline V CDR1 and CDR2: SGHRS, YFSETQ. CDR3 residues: CASFPEGMETQYF. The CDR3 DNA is TGCGCCAGCTTTCCGGAGGGGATGGAGACCCAGTACTTC.

This CDR3 is CASFGLAGVEQYF. In DNA form, the CDR3 reads TGTGCCAGCTTCGGACTAGCGGGAGTTGAGCAGTACTTC. The chain employs TRBV2 and TRBJ2-7; 13 nucleotides agree with TRBD2. The germline CDR1 and CDR2 sequences are SNHLY and FYNNEI. The CDR3 extends over 13 amino acids. J gave up 7 bases and V 8 bases, and 5 bases lay outside the gene matches.

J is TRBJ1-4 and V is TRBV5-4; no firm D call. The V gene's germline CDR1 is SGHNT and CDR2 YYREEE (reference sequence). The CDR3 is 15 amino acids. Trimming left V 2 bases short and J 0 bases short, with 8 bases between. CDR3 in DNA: TGTGCCAGCAGCTTCTGGAGTTCAACTAATGAAAAACTGTTTTTT. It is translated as CASSFWSSTNEKLFF.

The CDR3, as DNA: TGTGCCAGCAGCTTGTCCTGGGGCGCGGGTAATTCACCCCTCCACTTT. Protein product: CASSLSWGAGNSPLHF. The rearrangement joins TRBV5-4 to TRBJ1-6, with a tentative D call TRBD1 (5 bases). The V and J ends lost 1 base and 6 bases respectively, with 14 bases between them. This CDR3 comprises 16 residues. Germline V CDR1 and CDR2: SGHNT, YYREEE (reference sequence).

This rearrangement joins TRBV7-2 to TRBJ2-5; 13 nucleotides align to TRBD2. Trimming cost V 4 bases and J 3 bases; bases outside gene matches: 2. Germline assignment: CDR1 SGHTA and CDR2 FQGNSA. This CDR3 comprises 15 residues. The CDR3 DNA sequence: TGTGCCAGCAGCTCGGGACTAGCGGGGAAAGAGACCCAGTACTTC. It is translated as CASSSGLAGKETQYF.

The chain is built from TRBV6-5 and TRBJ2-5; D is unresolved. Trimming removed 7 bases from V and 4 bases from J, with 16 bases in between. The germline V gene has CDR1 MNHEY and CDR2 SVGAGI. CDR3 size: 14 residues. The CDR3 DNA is TGTGCCAGCACCACGAGAGGTATGGGAGAGACCCAGTACTTC. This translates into CASTTRGMGETQYF.

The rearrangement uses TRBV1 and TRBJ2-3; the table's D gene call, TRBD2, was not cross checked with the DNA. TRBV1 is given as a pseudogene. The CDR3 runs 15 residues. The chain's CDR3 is CAKAGGDGSTDTQYF. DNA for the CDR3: TGCGCCAAGGCGGGGGGCGATGGGAGCACAGATACGCAGTATTTT.

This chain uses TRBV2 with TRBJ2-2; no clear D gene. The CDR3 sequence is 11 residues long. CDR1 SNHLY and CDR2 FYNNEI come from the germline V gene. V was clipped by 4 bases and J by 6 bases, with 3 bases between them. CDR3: CASSAAGELFF. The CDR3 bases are TGTGCCAGCAGTGCTGCCGGGGAGCTGTTTTTT.

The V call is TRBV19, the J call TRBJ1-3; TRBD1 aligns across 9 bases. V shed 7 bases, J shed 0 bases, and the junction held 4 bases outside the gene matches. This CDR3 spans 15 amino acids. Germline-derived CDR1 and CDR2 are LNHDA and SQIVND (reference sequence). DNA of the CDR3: TGTGCCAGTACCACGACAGGGGGCTCTGGAAACACCATATATTTT. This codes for CASTTTGGSGNTIYF. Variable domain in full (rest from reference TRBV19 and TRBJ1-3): DGGITQSPKYLFRKEGQNVTLSCEQNLNHDAMYWYRQDPGQGLRLIYYSQIVNDFQKGDIAEGYSVSREKKESFPLTVTSAQKNPTAFYLCASTTTGGSGNTIYFGEGSWLTVV.

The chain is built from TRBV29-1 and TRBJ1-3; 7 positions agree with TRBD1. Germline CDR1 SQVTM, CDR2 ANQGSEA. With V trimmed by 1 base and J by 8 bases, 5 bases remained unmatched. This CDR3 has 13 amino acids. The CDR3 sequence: CSVEGQGLHTIYF. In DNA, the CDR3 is TGCAGCGTTGAAGGACAGGGCCTGCACACCATATATTTT. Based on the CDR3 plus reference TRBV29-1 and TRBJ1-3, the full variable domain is SAVISQKPSRDICQRGTSLTIQCQVDSQVTMMFWYRQQPGQSLTLIATANQGSEATYESGFVIDKFPISRPNLTFSTLTVSNMSPEDSSIYLCSVEGQGLHTIYFGEGSWLTVV.

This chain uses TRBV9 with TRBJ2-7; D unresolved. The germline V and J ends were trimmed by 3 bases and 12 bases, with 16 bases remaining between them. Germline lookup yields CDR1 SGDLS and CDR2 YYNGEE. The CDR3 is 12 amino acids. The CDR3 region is CASSGNSSPLYF. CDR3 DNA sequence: TGTGCCAGCAGCGGCAACAGCTCCCCTTTGTACTTC.

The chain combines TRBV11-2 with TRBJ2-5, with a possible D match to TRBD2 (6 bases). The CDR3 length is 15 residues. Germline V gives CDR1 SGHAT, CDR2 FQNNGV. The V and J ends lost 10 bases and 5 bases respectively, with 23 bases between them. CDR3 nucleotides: TGTGCCACGTTAACCGGGACTCCGGCAGGGGAGACCCAGTACTTC. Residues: CATLTGTPAGETQYF.

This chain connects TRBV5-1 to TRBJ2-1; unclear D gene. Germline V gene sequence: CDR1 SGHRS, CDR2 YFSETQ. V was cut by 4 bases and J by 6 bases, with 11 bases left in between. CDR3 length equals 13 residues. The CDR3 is CASSVQTSNEQFF. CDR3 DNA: TGCGCCAGCAGCGTACAGACAAGCAATGAGCAGTTCTTC. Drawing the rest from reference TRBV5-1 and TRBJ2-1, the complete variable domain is KAGVTQTPRYLIKTRGQQVTLSCSPISGHRSVSWYQQTPGQGLQFLFEYFSETQRNKGNFPGRFSGRQFSNSRSEMNVSTLELGDSALYLCASSVQTSNEQFFGPGTRLTVL.